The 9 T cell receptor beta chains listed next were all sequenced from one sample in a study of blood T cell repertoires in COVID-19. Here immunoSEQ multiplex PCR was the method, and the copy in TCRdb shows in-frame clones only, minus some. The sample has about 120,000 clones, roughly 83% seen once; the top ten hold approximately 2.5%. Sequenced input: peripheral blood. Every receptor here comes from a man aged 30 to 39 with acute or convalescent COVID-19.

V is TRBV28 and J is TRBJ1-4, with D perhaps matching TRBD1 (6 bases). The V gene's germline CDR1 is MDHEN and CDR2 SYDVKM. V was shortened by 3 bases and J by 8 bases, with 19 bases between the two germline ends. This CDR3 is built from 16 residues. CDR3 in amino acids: CASSFSYPGEGEKLFF. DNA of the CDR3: TGTGCCAGCAGTTTTTCTTATCCAGGGGAGGGCGAAAAACTGTTTTTT.

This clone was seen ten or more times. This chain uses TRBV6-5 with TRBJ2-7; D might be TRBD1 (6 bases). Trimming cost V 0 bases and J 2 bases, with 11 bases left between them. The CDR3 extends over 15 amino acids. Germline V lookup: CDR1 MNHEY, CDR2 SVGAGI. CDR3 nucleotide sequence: TGTGCCAGCAGTTACTCGTCAGGGGCCGCCTACGAGCAGTACTTC. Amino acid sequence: CASSYSSGAAYEQYF.

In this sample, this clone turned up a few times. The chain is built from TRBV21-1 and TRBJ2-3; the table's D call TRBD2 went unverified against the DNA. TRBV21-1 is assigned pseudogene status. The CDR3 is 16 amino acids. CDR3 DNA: TGTGCCAGCAGCCCCCTACAGCGGGAGTTCACAGATACGCAGTATTTT. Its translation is CASSPLQREFTDTQYF.

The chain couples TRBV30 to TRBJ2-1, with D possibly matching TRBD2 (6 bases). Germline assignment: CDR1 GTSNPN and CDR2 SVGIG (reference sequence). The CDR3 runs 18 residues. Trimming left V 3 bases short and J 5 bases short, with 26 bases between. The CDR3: CAWSRYVTGGDLNNEQFF. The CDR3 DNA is TGTGCCTGGAGCCGCTACGTTACTGGCGGGGATCTCAACAATGAGCAGTTCTTC.

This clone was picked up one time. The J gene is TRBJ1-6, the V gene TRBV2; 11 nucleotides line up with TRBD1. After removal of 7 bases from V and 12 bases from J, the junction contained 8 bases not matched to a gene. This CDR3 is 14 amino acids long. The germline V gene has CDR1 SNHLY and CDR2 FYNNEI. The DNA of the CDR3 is TGTGCCAGCACTGGGACAGGGGGTTCCCAACCCCTCCACTTT. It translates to CASTGTGGSQPLHF.

The CDR3 loop is CASRETSGFTDTQYF. The CDR3 DNA sequence: TGTGCCAGCAGAGAGACTAGCGGGTTCACAGATACGCAGTATTTT. V is TRBV2 and J is TRBJ2-3; 10 positions agree with TRBD2. The CDR3 length is 15 residues. J gave up 2 bases and V 6 bases, and 5 bases lay outside the gene matches. CDR1 and CDR2 (germline): SNHLY, FYNNEI.

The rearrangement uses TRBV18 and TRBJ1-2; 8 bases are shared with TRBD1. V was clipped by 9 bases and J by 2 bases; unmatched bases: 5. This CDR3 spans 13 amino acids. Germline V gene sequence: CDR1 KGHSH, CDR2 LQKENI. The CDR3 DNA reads TGTGCCAGTACAGGACAGGGCAACTATGGCTACACCTTC. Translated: CASTGQGNYGYTF.

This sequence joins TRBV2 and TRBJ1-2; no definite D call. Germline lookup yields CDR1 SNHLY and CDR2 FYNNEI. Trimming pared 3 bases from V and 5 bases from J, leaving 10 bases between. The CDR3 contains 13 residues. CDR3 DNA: TGTGCCAGCAGTGAGACCTTCGGGTATGGCTACACCTTC. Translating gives CASSETFGYGYTF.

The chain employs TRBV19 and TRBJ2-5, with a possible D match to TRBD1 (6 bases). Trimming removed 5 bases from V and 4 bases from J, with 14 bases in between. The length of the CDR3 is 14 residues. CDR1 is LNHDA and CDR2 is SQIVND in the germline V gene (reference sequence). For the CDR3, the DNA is TGTGCCAGTAGTCTCAGGGGCCCGTCAGAGACCCAGTACTTC. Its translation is CASSLRGPSETQYF.